This T cell receptor beta chain comes out of a study of monozygotic twins with inflammatory bowel disease. Whole-study findings and limits: By inverse Simpson index, TCRbeta diversity was lower in IBD patients than in healthy co-twins. Separate T cell subtypes could not be resolved from one another.

The CDR3 spans 12 residues. Germline V gene data show CDR1 as MDHEN and CDR2 as SYDVKM. No DNA is given; TCRdb re-called the 5' RACE reads and lists each CDR3 protein once. Here the sample table reports around 380,000 distinct CDR3 sequences. With regard to this clonotype: Its antigen is unknown.

The origin of this receptor is a human donor with ulcerative colitis or Crohn's disease, or a healthy co-twin of an affected twin (not recorded which). The chain is built from TRBV28 and TRBJ2-3; the TCRdb D gene call, TRBD2, has no DNA to confirm it. Sequenced sample: blood. CDR3 residues: CASGREWNTQYF.